Reported below is one TCR beta chain. Its antigen remains unidentified. The CDR3 consists of 14 residues. Trimming took 6 bases from V and 6 from J, leaving 15 bases between them. Germline V gives CDR1 LNHDA, CDR2 SQIVND (reference sequence). Expressed TCRB transcripts were sequenced, since all the RNA that had been isolated was reverse transcribed. Assay used: immunoSEQ multiplex PCR; TCRdb lists only in-frame clones, some missing. The sample shows approximately 50,000 clones, about three fifths of them seen only once. The sample comes from a study of beta chain features in type 1 diabetes. Findings and caveats of the study: There was a possibility that cDNA sequencing over-represented cells with high TCR expression. Across all four CD4+ subsets, people with type 1 diabetes showed modestly shorter TCRB CDR3s.

It was via CD45RO/CCR7/CD25/CD127/CD95/CD27 that CD4+ naive, central memory, regulatory and stem cell-like memory cells were sorted. The purity of all sorted populations exceeded 98%. The V call is TRBV19, the J call TRBJ2-1; TRBD1 is a possible D gene (6 bases). The sequencing input was stem cell memory CD4+ T cells from blood. This TCR came from a woman aged 25 to 39 with type 1 diabetes. CDR3 amino acids: CASRRAGASNEQFF. The CDR3 region has the DNA TGTGCCAGTAGGCGCGCAGGGGCGAGCAATGAGCAGTTCTTC.